These 25 T cell receptor beta chains were all obtained from the same sample, sequenced in a study of cytomegalovirus exposure and HLA in healthy donors. A multiplex PCR was run with 60 Vbeta primers and 13 Jbeta primers. Produced via immunoSEQ multiplex PCR; TCRdb's table is partial and in-frame only. The data hold about 130,000 clones, with about 80% observed a single time. Sequenced material: PBMCs. The receptors here all came from a woman in her fifties or sixties in good health and CMV-seronegative.

There are a few counts of this clone. The CDR3 spells CASSLTVPYNSPLHF. CDR3 nucleotides: TGTGCCAGCAGCTTGACAGTTCCGTATAATTCACCCCTCCACTTT. The rearrangement links TRBV5-6 to TRBJ1-6; D remains ambiguous. CDR1 and CDR2 from the germline V gene are SGHDT and YYEEEE. This CDR3 is 15 amino acids long. V lost 1 base to trimming and J lost 4 bases, with 9 bases between them.

This rearrangement joins TRBV9 to TRBJ2-7; 11 bases line up with TRBD1. V was clipped by 4 bases and J by 3 bases; unmatched bases: 6. The germline gives CDR1 SGDLS, CDR2 YYNGEE. The CDR3 consists of 15 residues. Here the CDR3 reads CASSPRTGGIYEQYF. The CDR3 coding sequence is TGTGCCAGCAGCCCAAGGACAGGGGGCATCTACGAGCAGTACTTC.

V usage is TRBV7-9 and J usage is TRBJ1-1, with 8 bases matching TRBD1. V gave up 5 bases and J gave up 4 bases; unmatched junction bases: 6. This CDR3 is built from 14 residues. Germline CDR1 SEHNR, CDR2 FQNEAQ (reference sequence). For the CDR3, the DNA is TGTGCCAGCAGCGGGGCAGGGGGCGTCACTGAAGCTTTCTTT. Translated, it gives CASSGAGGVTEAFF.

V is TRBV9 and J is TRBJ2-2, with TRBD2 identical over 7 bases. The J segment lost 5 bases and the V segment lost 7 bases, leaving 14 bases of the junction unmatched. CDR3 size: 16 residues. Germline CDR1 SGDLS, CDR2 YYNGEE. The CDR3 DNA reads TGTGCCAGCGGCCCAGAGGGCGGGAGCGGGACCGGGGAGCTGTTTTTT. Protein: CASGPEGGSGTGELFF. Drawing the rest from reference TRBV9 and TRBJ2-2, the complete variable domain is DSGVTQTPKHLITATGQRVTLRCSPRSGDLSVYWYQQSLDQGLQFLIQYYNGEERAKGNILERFSAQQFPDLHSELNLSSLELGDSALYFCASGPEGGSGTGELFFGEGSRLTVL.

CDR3 DNA: TGTGCCAGCAGAAGAGGACAGGGAGGAACAGATACGCAGTATTTT. It is translated as CASRRGQGGTDTQYF. V gene TRBV2 combines with J gene TRBJ2-3, with 8 bases aligning to TRBD1. This CDR3 has 15 residues. V trimming: 6 bases; J trimming: 3 bases; junction bases outside the gene matches: 8. The germline V gene encodes CDR1 SNHLY and CDR2 FYNNEI.

This clone showed up just once. The chain couples TRBV30 to TRBJ1-3, with TRBD1 matching over 9 bases. The germline V gene encodes CDR1 GTSNPN and CDR2 SVGIG (reference sequence). Unmatched junction bases numbered 6, after V lost 4 bases and J lost 8 bases. The CDR3 sequence is 13 residues long. The CDR3 sequence: CAWKTGGADTIYF. The CDR3 region has the DNA TGTGCCTGGAAAACAGGGGGCGCGGACACCATATATTTT.

This rearrangement joins TRBV7-2 to TRBJ1-2; 9 bases are a match to TRBD1. The germline CDR1 and CDR2 sequences are SGHTA and FQGNSA. Unmatched junction bases numbered 5, after V lost 5 bases and J lost 4 bases. The CDR3 contains 14 residues. This CDR3 is CASSVTGGAYGYTF. DNA for the CDR3: TGTGCCAGCAGCGTCACAGGGGGCGCCTATGGCTACACCTTC.

Here the CDR3 DNA reads TGTGCCAGCAGCTTAAGGGCCCGACAGGGTACAGATACGCAGTATTTT. Translation: CASSLRARQGTDTQYF. V is TRBV5-8 and J is TRBJ2-3; 7 bases are a match to TRBD1. The CDR3 is made up of 16 amino acids. Losses at the gene ends were 2 bases for V and 3 bases for J; bases not matched to a gene: 9. Germline V gene lookup returns CDR1 SGHTS and CDR2 YDEGEE.

The chain combines TRBV28 with TRBJ2-4, with D possibly TRBD2 on 7 matching bases. Deletions cut 6 bases from V and 3 bases from J, with 18 bases between. Germline V gene data show CDR1 as MDHEN and CDR2 as SYDVKM. This CDR3 is 16 amino acids long. The CDR3 here is CASSPGAGAYKNIQYF. The CDR3 region has the DNA TGTGCCAGCAGCCCAGGGGCGGGGGCCTACAAAAACATTCAGTACTTC.

The genes are TRBV4-2 and TRBJ2-7; D is possibly TRBD1 (5 bases). CDR3 length equals 17 residues. Germline CDR1 is LGHNA and CDR2 is YNFKEQ. V was cut by 2 bases and J by 1 base, with 18 bases left in between. The CDR3 here is CASSQPAGDSFSYEQYF. CDR3 sequence (DNA): TGTGCCAGCAGCCAACCTGCCGGAGACAGCTTTTCCTACGAGCAGTACTTC.

V usage is TRBV19 and J usage is TRBJ2-2; TRBD2 agrees at 10 bases. With 0 bases clipped from V and 7 bases from J, the junction kept 11 bases outside the gene matches. This CDR3 is built from 18 residues. The germline V gene encodes CDR1 LNHDA and CDR2 SQIVND (reference sequence). The CDR3 coding sequence is TGTGCCAGTAGTATAGATCTTGAATTAGCGGGAGGTTTCGGGGAGCTGTTTTTT. It codes for CASSIDLELAGGFGELFF. Looking up the rest from reference TRBV19 and TRBJ2-2 gives the full variable domain: DGGITQSPKYLFRKEGQNVTLSCEQNLNHDAMYWYRQDPGQGLRLIYYSQIVNDFQKGDIAEGYSVSREKKESFPLTVTSAQKNPTAFYLCASSIDLELAGGFGELFFGEGSRLTVL.

J is TRBJ1-6 and V is TRBV11-3; a possible D gene is TRBD1 (5 bases). Trimming shortened V by 9 bases and J by 7 bases, and 13 bases separated the two germline ends. This CDR3 region has 13 residues. Germline V gives CDR1 SGHNT, CDR2 YENEEA. CDR3 sequence (DNA): TGTGCCAGTTCTCGTGGGGGGAATTCACCCCTCCACTTT. Encoded protein: CASSRGGNSPLHF.

The V call is TRBV7-8, the J call TRBJ1-2; possibly TRBD1 for D (5 bases). There are 12 residues in the CDR3. V was trimmed by 4 bases and J by 2 bases, leaving 5 bases between them. The germline V gene has CDR1 SGHVS and CDR2 FQNEAQ. In DNA form, the CDR3 reads TGTGCCAGCAGCTCAGGGAACTATGGCTACACCTTC. Protein: CASSSGNYGYTF.

The chain combines TRBV5-4 with TRBJ2-7; 9 bases map to TRBD1. The trim removed 4 bases at V and 3 bases at J, leaving 8 bases unmatched. The CDR3 has 15 amino acids. Germline assignment: CDR1 SGHNT and CDR2 YYREEE (reference sequence). The CDR3 sequence: CASSGGRTGVYEQYF. The CDR3 DNA is TGTGCCAGCAGCGGAGGTAGGACAGGGGTCTACGAGCAGTACTTC.

The CDR3 region is CASSYSGGTETQYF. Written as DNA, the CDR3 is TGTGCCAGCAGTTACTCCGGAGGGACAGAGACCCAGTACTTC. The chain combines TRBV6-5 with TRBJ2-5; D may be TRBD2 (6 bases). The V gene lost 0 bases and the J gene lost 4 bases, with 9 bases spanning the gap. The germline CDR1 and CDR2 sequences are MNHEY and SVGAGI. The CDR3 is 14 residues long.

The CDR3 nucleotides are TGTGCCAGCAGCTTGGGATACTCAAGCAATCAGCCCCAGCATTTT. Its translation is CASSLGYSSNQPQHF. V is TRBV5-6 and J is TRBJ1-5; D not resolved. Per germline, CDR1 SGHDT and CDR2 YYEEEE. V was trimmed by 0 bases and J by 1 base, leaving 8 bases between them. There are 15 residues in the CDR3.

The rearrangement links TRBV7-3 to TRBJ2-7; the D gene is possibly TRBD1 (6 bases). Germline V gives CDR1 SGHTA, CDR2 FQGTGA. This CDR3 has 15 amino acids. Trimming cost V 5 bases and J 6 bases, with 20 bases left between them. CDR3 coding DNA: TGTGCCAGCAGCATAAGCCGGGCAGGGGTAGGCGAGCAGTACTTC. It translates to CASSISRAGVGEQYF.

V gene TRBV29-1 combines with J gene TRBJ2-7, with a tentative D call TRBD1 (6 bases). The CDR3 has 15 residues. V dropped 6 bases and J dropped 7 bases, with 25 bases sitting between them. Germline V CDR1 and CDR2: SQVTM, ANQGSEA. The CDR3 protein is CSVGTSTGILVEQYF. CDR3 DNA sequence: TGCAGCGTCGGAACATCAACAGGGATTCTCGTGGAGCAGTACTTC.

The gene calls are TRBV4-1 and TRBJ2-7; TRBD1 matches 7 bases. The germline V gene encodes CDR1 MGHRA and CDR2 YSYEKL. CDR3 length equals 14 residues. V dropped 1 base and J dropped 5; count of bases not matched to a gene: 5. The DNA of the CDR3 is TGCGCCAGCAGCCAAGGGCAGGGGGTTGACGAGCAGTACTTC. This codes for CASSQGQGVDEQYF.

Of note for this clone: One end of the junction is discordant with germline, which a read error may explain. The chain employs TRBV7-9 and TRBJ1-2, with D maybe TRBD1 (5 bases). Per germline, CDR1 SEHNR and CDR2 FQNEAQ (reference sequence). This CDR3 contains 13 residues. The DNA of the CDR3 is TGTTCCAGCAGCTTAGAACAGGAAGCGGGCTACACCTTC. Its translation is CSSSLEQEAGYTF.

Of note for this clone: The same CDR3 arises from other DNA sequences in this sample as well. The CDR3 is CASSRDRTYEQYF. The CDR3 region has the DNA TGTGCCAGCAGTCGGGACAGAACCTACGAGCAGTACTTC. The chain has TRBV6-5 and TRBJ2-7; 7 bases agree with TRBD1. This CDR3 has 13 amino acids. After removal of 5 bases from V and 2 bases from J, the junction contained 3 bases not matched to a gene. Germline loops: CDR1 MNHEY, CDR2 SVGAGI.

This sequence joins TRBV7-2 and TRBJ2-2; 7 positions agree with TRBD1. The CDR3 has 14 amino acids. Trimming took 5 bases from V and 2 from J; bases not matched to a gene: 2. Germline CDR1 reads SGHTA; CDR2 reads FQGNSA. CDR3: CASSRQGNTGELFF. The DNA of the CDR3 is TGTGCCAGCAGCCGACAGGGCAACACCGGGGAGCTGTTTTTT.

The chain combines TRBV29-1 with TRBJ2-3; tentatively, D is TRBD2 (6 bases). The V gene lost 2 bases and the J gene lost 0 bases, with 9 bases spanning the gap. This CDR3 region has 14 residues. Looked up from germline, CDR1 is SQVTM and CDR2 is ANQGSEA. In DNA, the CDR3 is TGCAGCGTTGAAAAGGCGGGAAGCACAGATACGCAGTATTTT. Protein product: CSVEKAGSTDTQYF.

This clone was counted only a few times. The rearrangement uses TRBV11-2 and TRBJ1-1; a weak D match, TRBD1 (6 bases). This CDR3 has 12 residues. The V end lost 5 bases, the J end lost 7 bases, and 11 bases lay between the germline ends. From germline, CDR1 is SGHAT and CDR2 FQNNGV. The chain's CDR3 is CASSQQGGEAFF. The CDR3, as DNA: TGTGCCAGCAGCCAACAGGGTGGTGAAGCTTTCTTT.

In this sample, this clone turned up many times. The CDR3 spells CASSRQNTEAFF. CDR3 nucleotide sequence: TGTGCCAGCAGCCGACAGAACACTGAAGCTTTCTTT. The chain is built from TRBV6-5 and TRBJ1-1; D is uncertain. Trimming shortened V by 6 bases and J by 1 base, and 6 bases separated the two germline ends. This CDR3 comprises 12 residues. Germline V gene data show CDR1 as MNHEY and CDR2 as SVGAGI.